These T cell receptor beta chains were read from a single sample in a study of control samples from healthy donors and cancer patients. The table came from immunoSEQ multiplex PCR; TCRdb's copy has only in-frame clones and leaves some out. The data hold 90,000 to 100,000 clones, with less than 95% observed a single time. The source material was blood. These receptors were collected from a woman aged 18-29 years in good health. CDR3s leave out the opening cysteine and the closing phenylalanine or tryptophan. The order of the fields is V gene, D gene, J gene, CDR3 protein. D genes are given only for firm matches.

v_call: TRBV20-1
d_call: NA
j_call: TRBJ1-4
cdr3_aa: SASFTTNEKLF

v_call: TRBV6-6
d_call: NA
j_call: TRBJ2-5
cdr3_aa: ASSYSASDPVGTQY

v_call: TRBV5-1
d_call: TRBD1
j_call: TRBJ1-1
cdr3_aa: ASNAGTENTEAF

v_call: TRBV5-1
d_call: NA
j_call: TRBJ1-2
cdr3_aa: ASSLALGDNYGYT

v_call: TRBV2
d_call: TRBD2
j_call: TRBJ2-2
cdr3_aa: ASSGGATGELF

v_call: TRBV24-1
d_call: NA
j_call: TRBJ2-4
cdr3_aa: ATSDSRGQSSRGIQY

v_call: TRBV5-6
d_call: NA
j_call: TRBJ1-4
cdr3_aa: ASSSGTEKLF

v_call: TRBV14
d_call: NA
j_call: TRBJ1-1
cdr3_aa: ASSQVGPVSEAF

v_call: TRBV5-4
d_call: NA
j_call: TRBJ1-1
cdr3_aa: ASSTPLGGSSTEAF

v_call: TRBV6-6
d_call: TRBD1
j_call: TRBJ1-1
cdr3_aa: ATGRGQGITEAF

v_call: TRBV11-1
d_call: NA
j_call: TRBJ2-2
cdr3_aa: ASSPRRAGELF

v_call: TRBV13
d_call: TRBD1
j_call: TRBJ2-1
cdr3_aa: ASRKQGALTEQF

v_call: TRBV20-1
d_call: NA
j_call: TRBJ1-1
cdr3_aa: SARVGREAF

v_call: TRBV7-9
d_call: NA
j_call: TRBJ2-2
cdr3_aa: ASSSFLITGELF

v_call: TRBV5-4
d_call: TRBD2
j_call: TRBJ2-2
cdr3_aa: ASSLVGTRGGELF

v_call: TRBV6-5
d_call: TRBD1
j_call: TRBJ1-1
cdr3_aa: ASSYDRGNTEAF

v_call: TRBV15
d_call: NA
j_call: TRBJ1-2
cdr3_aa: AASRDTEDRNYGYT

v_call: TRBV27
d_call: NA
j_call: TRBJ1-1
cdr3_aa: ASSPWRVDTEAF

v_call: TRBV5-6
d_call: NA
j_call: TRBJ1-6
cdr3_aa: ASSLEQHYSPLH

v_call: TRBV5-1
d_call: NA
j_call: TRBJ2-5
cdr3_aa: ASSISPGASETQY

v_call: TRBV7-9
d_call: TRBD1
j_call: TRBJ1-2
cdr3_aa: ASSSIPGTASVDGYT

v_call: TRBV25-1
d_call: TRBD2
j_call: TRBJ2-3
cdr3_aa: ASSEGERGVVDTQY

v_call: TRBV11-2
d_call: NA
j_call: TRBJ1-5
cdr3_aa: ASSVRGGQPQH

v_call: TRBV10-3
d_call: TRBD1
j_call: TRBJ1-1
cdr3_aa: ASAGTGNTEAF

v_call: TRBV5-6
d_call: NA
j_call: TRBJ1-1
cdr3_aa: ASSLDQGWTEAF

v_call: TRBV5-4
d_call: NA
j_call: TRBJ1-5
cdr3_aa: ASSPVDRNTHQPQH

v_call: TRBV3-1/TRBV3-2
d_call: TRBD1
j_call: TRBJ1-1
cdr3_aa: ASSRGEQGWGTEAF

v_call: TRBV11-2
d_call: TRBD1
j_call: TRBJ1-1
cdr3_aa: ASSIRQGGGAF

v_call: TRBV9
d_call: NA
j_call: TRBJ2-3
cdr3_aa: ASSVLGRTYTDTQY

v_call: TRBV3-1/TRBV3-2
d_call: NA
j_call: TRBJ1-1
cdr3_aa: ASSLGQNTEAF

v_call: TRBV6-4
d_call: TRBD2
j_call: TRBJ2-1
cdr3_aa: ASSSGGAYNEQF

v_call: TRBV15
d_call: TRBD2
j_call: TRBJ2-1
cdr3_aa: ATSSFSGGAAEQF

v_call: TRBV7-8
d_call: NA
j_call: TRBJ2-7
cdr3_aa: ASSSLTGPEPYEQY

v_call: TRBV7-2
d_call: NA
j_call: TRBJ2-3
cdr3_aa: ASSITGTDTQY

v_call: TRBV3-1/TRBV3-2
d_call: TRBD1
j_call: TRBJ1-1
cdr3_aa: ASSLRQGRGMDTEAF

v_call: TRBV3-1/TRBV3-2
d_call: NA
j_call: TRBJ2-7
cdr3_aa: ASSPGHAYEQY

v_call: TRBV15
d_call: NA
j_call: TRBJ1-2
cdr3_aa: ATSPGQPSYGYT

v_call: TRBV7-8
d_call: TRBD1
j_call: TRBJ2-7
cdr3_aa: ASSLRVDRGHEQY

v_call: TRBV6-5
d_call: TRBD2
j_call: TRBJ2-7
cdr3_aa: ASRIRLAGAYEQY

v_call: TRBV7-9
d_call: NA
j_call: TRBJ1-2
cdr3_aa: ASSSTGSYGYT

v_call: TRBV5-1
d_call: NA
j_call: TRBJ1-6
cdr3_aa: ASTQNTGINSPLH

v_call: TRBV5-1
d_call: NA
j_call: TRBJ2-1
cdr3_aa: ASSLETSGEQF